This T cell receptor beta chain comes out of a study of radiation and T cells in renal cell carcinoma. Noted time point: blood 2 weeks post-SBRT. This sample's treatment: 15 Gy SBRT to primary tumor, nephrectomy 4 weeks later. This renal cell carcinoma was of the clear cell type. Germline CDR1 and CDR2: SEHNR and FQNEAQ (reference sequence). There are 15 residues in the CDR3. Trimming stripped 5 bases from V and 0 bases from J, with 10 bases between. This clone showed up many times. Method: immunoSEQ multiplex PCR; TCRdb's copy keeps in-frame clones and lacks some. The table shows 120,000 or so clones, with around 80% occurring only once.

The rearrangement joins TRBV7-9 to TRBJ2-2, with D unresolved. Here the sequenced sample was blood, taken from a patient whose treatment included radiotherapy and nephrectomy. The receptor was derived from a man aged 45-65 years with renal cell carcinoma. Written as DNA, the CDR3 is TGTGCCAGCAGCCTACAGTTACCGAACACCGGGGAGCTGTTTTTT. Translation gives CASSLQLPNTGELFF.